Listed below are T cell receptor beta chains from one sample, sequenced in a study of T cells in tuberculosis. The method was immunoSEQ multiplex PCR; TCRdb's version includes in-frame clones alone and lacks a portion of them. This sample yields 60,000 or so clones, of which around 86% are seen a single time; 10% to 15% belongs to the top ten. The sequenced material came from CD1b-GMM tetramer-negative cells sorted from PBMCs. The receptors come from an adult woman with latent tuberculosis. Both conserved end residues are part of each CDR3. The D gene is left open where the match is weak. The size entry is marked missing in some rows and otherwise reads once, few, many or a size class.

d_call,clone_size,j_call,v_call,cdr3_nt,cdr3_aa
NA,NA,TRBJ2-1,TRBV2,TGTGCCAGCACCCCGAGCAGGCGTTCCTACAATGAGCAGTTCTTC,CASTPSRRSYNEQFF
NA,few,TRBJ1-1,TRBV5-1,TGCGCCAGCAGCGCGGCGGGACTAACTGAAGCTTTCTTT,CASSAAGLTEAFF
NA,NA,TRBJ1-2,TRBV11-3,TGTGCCAGCAGCTTAGAATCGACAGCTAACTATGGCTACACCTTC,CASSLESTANYGYTF
NA,NA,TRBJ2-3,TRBV2,TGTGCCAGCATCCGGGGGAGCACAGATACGCAGTATTTT,CASIRGSTDTQYF
TRBD1,NA,TRBJ1-1,TRBV5-1,TGCGCCAGCAGCAGAGACAGGGGGAACACTGAAGCTTTCTTT,CASSRDRGNTEAFF
TRBD1,NA,TRBJ2-2,TRBV6-5,TGTGCCAGCAGTAGGGACAGGGTTGGGATCGGGGAGCTGTTTTTT,CASSRDRVGIGELFF
TRBD2,NA,TRBJ2-1,TRBV5-1,TGCGCCACCACTAGGGCGGGGGGCTCCTACAATGAGCAGTTCTTC,CATTRAGGSYNEQFF
NA,few,TRBJ1-1,TRBV7-9,TGTGCCAGCAGCTCCATTGACAGGTTTGAAGCTTTCTTT,CASSSIDRFEAFF
NA,NA,TRBJ1-1,TRBV28,TGTGCCAGCAGTTTAGGCGGGACGGACTCTCTCCAAGCTTTCTTT,CASSLGGTDSLQAFF
TRBD2,NA,TRBJ2-3,TRBV4-2,TGTGCCAGCAGCCCGGCCGGCGGGGGGCCAGGAGATACGCAGTATTTT,CASSPAGGGPGDTQYF
NA,medium-sized,TRBJ1-2,TRBV7-2,TGTGCCAGCAGCTTAGCGCCAGGGGCGAACTATGGCTACACCTTC,CASSLAPGANYGYTF
NA,NA,TRBJ1-1,TRBV7-2,TGTGCCAGCAGCTTGGGCGGGGGGGTAACTGAAGCTTTCTTT,CASSLGGGVTEAFF
NA,once,TRBJ1-2,TRBV28,TGTGCCAGCACTCCGGACAGCTATGGCTACACCTTC,CASTPDSYGYTF
NA,NA,TRBJ1-1,TRBV5-1,TGCGCCAGCAGCCTCCCCCTGACAGGTTCGACTGAAGCTTTCTTT,CASSLPLTGSTEAFF
NA,medium-sized,TRBJ1-4,TRBV9,TGTGCCAGCAGCGTAGAGCCAGGGAAAGAAAAACTGTTTTTT,CASSVEPGKEKLFF
TRBD1,NA,TRBJ2-2,TRBV19,TGTGCCAGCAGCCGGGACAGGGGAATTTCGGAGCTGTTTTTT,CASSRDRGISELFF
NA,NA,TRBJ1-1,TRBV5-1,TGCGCCAGCAGCTTGGCGCGGGAGGGCACTGAAGCTTTCTTT,CASSLAREGTEAFF
NA,NA,TRBJ2-7,TRBV6-1,TGTGCCAGCAGTGAAATTGCGGCAGGGGAAGACGAGCAGTACTTC,CASSEIAAGEDEQYF
TRBD1,NA,TRBJ2-7,TRBV18,TGTGCCAGCTCACCACCGTACAGGGGAAACGAGCAGTACTTC,CASSPPYRGNEQYF
TRBD1,NA,TRBJ2-7,TRBV12-5,TGTGCTAGTGGTTTTCCCGGACAGGGGGCAACGGACGAGCAGTACTTC,CASGFPGQGATDEQYF
NA,NA,TRBJ2-7,TRBV18,TGTGCCAGCTCCCCCGGTGGAGGCGGGACGAACTACGAGCAGTACTTC,CASSPGGGGTNYEQYF
TRBD1,NA,TRBJ1-1,TRBV9,TGTGCCAGCAGCGGCCGGGACAGTGCCTATCTGAACACTGAAGCTTTCTTT,CASSGRDSAYLNTEAFF
TRBD2,NA,TRBJ2-1,TRBV11-2,TGTGCCAGCAGCCTCGGGGGGAGCTCCTACAATGAGCAGTTCTTC,CASSLGGSSYNEQFF
NA,once,TRBJ2-2,TRBV18,TGTGCCAGCTCACCACCGGGGAGGACCAACACCGGGGAGCTGTTTTTT,CASSPPGRTNTGELFF
TRBD2,once,TRBJ2-2,TRBV5-1,TGCGCCAGCAGCTCCCGGACTAGCGGGAGGGTTGGTGACACCGGGGAGCTGTTTTTT,CASSSRTSGRVGDTGELFF
NA,NA,TRBJ1-3,TRBV19,TGTGCCAGTAGTCTTCCGGGACGGGGGGGAAACACCATATATTTT,CASSLPGRGGNTIYF
NA,once,TRBJ2-1,TRBV29-1,TGCAGCGTTGGCAGGGGCCTCTACAATGAGCAGTTCTTC,CSVGRGLYNEQFF
TRBD1,NA,TRBJ2-7,TRBV28,TGTGCCAGCAGTCGAAGGGGGACAGGGGGCAAGTACGAGCAGTGCTTC,CASSRRGTGGKYEQCF
NA,NA,TRBJ1-4,TRBV9,TGTGCCAGCAGCCTCAGGGGAACTAATGAAAAACTGTTTTTT,CASSLRGTNEKLFF
TRBD1,NA,TRBJ1-3,TRBV11-2,TGTGCCAGCAGCTCGGACAGGGGGACGGGAAACACCATATATTTT,CASSSDRGTGNTIYF
TRBD1,NA,TRBJ2-7,TRBV28,TGTGCCAGCAGTCGACAGGGCCGTGCATCCTACGAGCAGTACTTC,CASSRQGRASYEQYF
TRBD1,NA,TRBJ1-4,TRBV5-1,TGCGCCAGCAGCTTGGACAGGGGAAGTGAAAAACTGTTTTTT,CASSLDRGSEKLFF
TRBD1,NA,TRBJ1-5,TRBV2,TGTGCCAGCAGCCGCGGACAGGGGAATCAGCCCCAGCATTTT,CASSRGQGNQPQHF
TRBD1,NA,TRBJ2-7,TRBV9,TGTGCCAGCAGCCCCCGGACAGGGTTTAGCTACGAGCAGTACTTC,CASSPRTGFSYEQYF
NA,NA,TRBJ2-7,TRBV28,TGTGCCAGCAGTTTAACGGTCGTCAAAGAGGGCGAGCAGTACTTC,CASSLTVVKEGEQYF
TRBD1,NA,TRBJ2-1,TRBV10-1,TGCGCCACCTCCCGGGACAGATCCTACAATGAGCAGTTCTTC,CATSRDRSYNEQFF
NA,few,TRBJ2-7,TRBV4-1,TGCGCCAGCAGCCAAGGGGGCCCTGGACCCTACGAGCAGTACTTC,CASSQGGPGPYEQYF